A single sample gave rise to the 17 T cell receptor beta chains below, sequenced in a study of shared clonotypes between healthy human individuals. Generated by immunoSEQ multiplex PCR, the TCRdb table keeps only in-frame clones and is missing some. Of 2 million to 2.5 million clones listed, 93% are singletons. Material for sequencing was naive CD4+ T cells from PBMCs. Subset here: CD45RA+ positively selected. These receptors were obtained from a man aged 18 to 29 in good health. Some clones in this sample may be carry-over from other donors' samples.

The chain employs TRBV7-2 and TRBJ2-5; a weak D match, TRBD1 (5 bases). The germline V and J ends were trimmed by 5 bases and 3 bases, with 19 bases remaining between them. Germline V gives CDR1 SGHTA, CDR2 FQGNSA. The CDR3 is made up of 16 amino acids. The CDR3 nucleotides read TGTGCCAGCAGCCCGCCAGGGCGGACAAATAAAGAGACCCAGTACTTC. It is translated as CASSPPGRTNKETQYF.

The genes are TRBV5-1 and TRBJ2-3; D possibly corresponds to TRBD2 (5 bases). The CDR3 totals 14 residues. CDR1 is SGHRS, CDR2 YFSETQ, per germline. V shed 1 base and J shed 4 bases, with 10 bases lying between them. DNA of the CDR3: TGCGCCAGCAGCTTGCCACGGGAACCAGATACGCAGTATTTT. It is translated as CASSLPREPDTQYF.

This clone appeared once. The CDR3 DNA reads TGTGCCAGCAGTGAAGGTGTTCTACGGGATAGCTCCTACGAGCAGTACTTC. Protein product: CASSEGVLRDSSYEQYF. The chain recombines TRBV6-1 with TRBJ2-7, with a possible D match to TRBD2 (5 bases). The CDR3 is 17 amino acids. Germline-derived CDR1 and CDR2 are MNHNS and SASEGT. V was shortened by 1 base and J by 0 bases, with 16 bases between the two germline ends.

Details on this clone: The same CDR3 also results from other DNA sequences found in this sample. The chain uses TRBV7-9 and TRBJ2-5; no firm D call. The germline V gene encodes CDR1 SEHNR and CDR2 FQNEAQ (reference sequence). The CDR3 extends over 13 amino acids. Trimming removed 1 base at V and 4 bases at J, with 7 bases between. In DNA, the CDR3 is TGTGCCAGCAGCTTAGGGGCCTTAGAGACCCAGTACTTC. Protein: CASSLGALETQYF. Full variable domain (missing parts from reference TRBV7-9 and TRBJ2-5): DTGVSQNPRHKITKRGQNVTFRCDPISEHNRLYWYRQTLGQGPEFLTYFQNEAQLEKSRLLSDRFSAERPKGSFSTLEIQRTEQGDSAMYLCASSLGALETQYFGPGTRLLVL.

J is TRBJ1-1 and V is TRBV18, with D unresolved. This CDR3 is 14 amino acids long. Germline values: CDR1 KGHSH, CDR2 LQKENI. The ends were cut back, 3 bases at V and 2 bases at J, with 10 bases in the middle. This CDR3 reads CASSPVGFNTEAFF. The CDR3 DNA sequence: TGTGCCAGCTCACCGGTTGGCTTTAACACTGAAGCTTTCTTT. The whole variable domain, remainder taken from reference TRBV18 and TRBJ1-1, is NAGVMQNPRHLVRRRGQEARLRCSPMKGHSHVYWYRQLPEEGLKFMVYLQKENIIDESGMPKERFSAEFPKEGPSILRIQQVVRGDSAAYFCASSPVGFNTEAFFGQGTRLTVV.

As DNA, the CDR3 is TGTGCCAGCTCGTCCGGGACAGGGACTTATGGCTACACCTTC. Its translation: CASSSGTGTYGYTF. The V and J genes are TRBV18 and TRBJ1-2; 9 nucleotides match TRBD1. Germline CDR1 is KGHSH and CDR2 is LQKENI. The CDR3 sequence is 14 residues long. Trimming at V came to 6 bases and at J to 5 bases, leaving 7 bases not matched to a gene.

V is TRBV9 and J is TRBJ2-2; 10 bases align to TRBD1. The CDR3 is 20 residues long. J was trimmed by 0 bases and V by 1 base; bases with no gene match: 12. The germline CDR1 and CDR2 sequences are SGDLS and YYNGEE. CDR3 sequence: CASSVRQGASWRPNTGELFF. The CDR3 nucleotides are TGTGCCAGCAGCGTACGACAGGGGGCGAGTTGGCGCCCGAACACCGGGGAGCTGTTTTTT.

The chain couples TRBV6-1 to TRBJ2-3, with D maybe TRBD1 (6 bases). The CDR3 is 15 amino acids. Per germline, CDR1 MNHNS and CDR2 SASEGT. Trimming took off 6 bases at V and 2 bases at J, with 15 bases between the two ends. The CDR3 DNA reads TGTGCCAGCAGCGGACTTAGGACAGCCACAGATACGCAGTATTTT. It encodes CASSGLRTATDTQYF.

This chain uses TRBV5-1 with TRBJ2-5, with TRBD2 matching 11 bases. Germline V gene lookup returns CDR1 SGHRS and CDR2 YFSETQ. The CDR3 covers 16 residues. V was pared by 0 bases and J by 5 bases, with 6 bases of the junction left unmatched. CDR3: CASSLGLAGPGETQYF. The CDR3 region has the DNA TGCGCCAGCAGCTTGGGACTAGCGGGACCTGGGGAGACCCAGTACTTC.

The chain is built from TRBV28 and TRBJ2-7, with TRBD1 matching over 9 bases. The CDR3 has 15 amino acids. The trim removed 6 bases at V and 4 bases at J, leaving 10 bases unmatched. Germline CDR1 reads MDHEN; CDR2 reads SYDVKM. CDR3 residues: CASSLPGQGKYEQYF. The CDR3 DNA sequence: TGTGCCAGCAGCCTTCCGGGACAGGGTAAATACGAGCAGTACTTC.

As regards this clone: The same CDR3 also results from other DNA sequences found in this sample. The chain couples TRBV7-9 to TRBJ2-3; 12 bases line up with TRBD2. Germline V gene lookup returns CDR1 SEHNR and CDR2 FQNEAQ (reference sequence). The length of the CDR3 is 16 residues. The junction had 3 bases not matched to a gene; V was cut back by 5 bases and J by 0 bases. For the CDR3, the DNA is TGTGCCAGCAGCCCCGGGACTAGCGGGAGCACAGATACGCAGTATTTT. This sequence encodes CASSPGTSGSTDTQYF.

This clone occurred once. The rearrangement uses TRBV9 and TRBJ2-1; D not resolved. The CDR3 is 13 residues long. V gave up 3 bases and J gave up 4 bases, with 8 bases separating them. CDR1 and CDR2 (germline): SGDLS, YYNGEE. The DNA for the CDR3 is TGTGCCAGCAGCGCTTACAGTTACAATGAGCAGTTCTTC. Amino acids: CASSAYSYNEQFF.

The rearrangement uses TRBV29-1 and TRBJ2-7, with 9 positions matching TRBD1. The CDR3 has 14 residues. The junction had 7 bases not matched to a gene; V was cut back by 6 bases and J by 1 base. Germline V gene sequence: CDR1 SQVTM, CDR2 ANQGSEA. As DNA, the CDR3 is TGCAGCGTCCAGGGTGGACAGGGGTCCTACGAGCAGTACTTC. The encoded protein is CSVQGGQGSYEQYF.

The chain recombines TRBV28 with TRBJ1-5; 7 bases are a match to TRBD1. The V gene's germline CDR1 is MDHEN and CDR2 SYDVKM. This CDR3 region has 13 residues. J lost 6 bases, V lost 7 bases, and 6 bases had no gene match. The CDR3 DNA follows: TGTGCCAGCACCGAAGGGGGCCCTCAGCCCCAGCATTTT. Its protein product is CASTEGGPQPQHF. The entire variable domain, with the rest obtained from reference TRBV28 and TRBJ1-5, is as follows: DVKVTQSSRYLVKRTGEKVFLECVQDMDHENMFWYRQDPGLGLRLIYFSYDVKMKEKGDIPEGYSVSREKKERFSLILESASTNQTSMYLCASTEGGPQPQHFGDGTRLSIL.

CDR3 protein: CASSFRTSGSSSYEQYF. The CDR3 nucleotides are TGCGCCAGCAGCTTTAGGACTAGCGGGTCTAGCTCCTACGAGCAGTACTTC. V usage is TRBV5-1 and J usage is TRBJ2-7, with TRBD2 matching over 11 bases. The J segment lost 0 bases and the V segment lost 2 bases, leaving 7 bases of the junction unmatched. This CDR3 is 17 amino acids long. Germline V gene sequence: CDR1 SGHRS, CDR2 YFSETQ.

The J gene is TRBJ1-4, the V gene TRBV5-1, with a tentative D call TRBD1 (6 bases). V was clipped by 4 bases and J by 3 bases, with 16 bases between them. The CDR3 is 16 residues long. The germline CDR1 and CDR2 sequences are SGHRS and YFSETQ. The CDR3: CASSDIHGGPNEKLFF. CDR3 DNA sequence: TGCGCCAGCAGCGATATACATGGGGGGCCTAATGAAAAACTGTTTTTT.

The chain uses TRBV4-1 and TRBJ2-7, with a tentative D call TRBD2 (6 bases). The CDR3 has 13 residues. The germline V gene encodes CDR1 MGHRA and CDR2 YSYEKL. The germline V and J ends were trimmed by 1 base and 7 bases, with 11 bases remaining between them. The CDR3 protein is CASSQGGRGEQYF. The CDR3 DNA sequence: TGCGCCAGCAGCCAAGGGGGTCGGGGGGAGCAGTACTTC.